The sample holds a few counts of the clone carrying this T cell receptor (beta chain). TCRdb reanalysed the RT-PCR reads using MiXCR and keeps one entry per CDR3 protein. The table includes about 700,000 distinct CDR3 sequences, 12% to 15% detected once. The germline V gene has CDR1 SGDLS and CDR2 YYNGEE. CDR3 length: 15 residues. The V and J ends lost 3 bases and 7 bases, in that order; junction bases with no gene match: 8. The source of this sequence is a female donor in good health, serving as a healthy control. The sequencing sample was made of memory CD4+ T cells from blood. The chain recombines TRBV9 with TRBJ2-1; TRBD1 aligns across 9 bases. The CDR3 DNA follows: TGTGCCAGCAGCGCACGGGACAGGGTTTGGAATGAGCAGTTCTTC. Its translation: CASSARDRVWNEQFF.